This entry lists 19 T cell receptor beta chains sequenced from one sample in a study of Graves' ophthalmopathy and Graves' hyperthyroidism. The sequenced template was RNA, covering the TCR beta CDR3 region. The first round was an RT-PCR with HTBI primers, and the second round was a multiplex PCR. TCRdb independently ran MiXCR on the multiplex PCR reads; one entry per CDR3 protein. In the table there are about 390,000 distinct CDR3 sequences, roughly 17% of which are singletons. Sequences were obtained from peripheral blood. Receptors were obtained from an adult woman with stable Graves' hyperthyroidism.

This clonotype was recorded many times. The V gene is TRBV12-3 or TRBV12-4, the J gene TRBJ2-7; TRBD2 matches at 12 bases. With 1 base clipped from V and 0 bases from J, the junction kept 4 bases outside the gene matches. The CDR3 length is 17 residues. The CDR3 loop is CASSLVLAGGISYEQYF. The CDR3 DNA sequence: TGTGCCAGCAGTTTAGTGCTAGCGGGAGGGATCTCCTACGAGCAGTACTTC.

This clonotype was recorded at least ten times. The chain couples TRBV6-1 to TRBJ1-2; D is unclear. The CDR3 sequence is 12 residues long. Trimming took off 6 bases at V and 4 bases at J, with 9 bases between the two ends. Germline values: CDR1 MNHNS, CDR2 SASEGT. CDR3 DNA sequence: TGTGCCAGCAGACGAGCGACCTATGGCTACACCTTC. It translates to CASRRATYGYTF.

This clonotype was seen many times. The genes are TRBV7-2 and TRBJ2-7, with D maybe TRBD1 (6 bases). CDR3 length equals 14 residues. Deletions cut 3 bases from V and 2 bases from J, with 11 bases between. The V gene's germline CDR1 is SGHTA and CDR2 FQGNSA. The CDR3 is CASSFYTGPYEQYF. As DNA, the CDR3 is TGTGCCAGCAGCTTTTATACAGGGCCCTACGAGCAGTACTTC. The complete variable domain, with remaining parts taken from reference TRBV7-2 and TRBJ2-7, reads GAGVSQSPSNKVTEKGKDVELRCDPISGHTALYWYRQSLGQGLEFLIYFQGNSAPDKSGLPSDRFSAERTGGSVSTLTIQRTQQEDSAVYLCASSFYTGPYEQYFGPGTRLTVT.

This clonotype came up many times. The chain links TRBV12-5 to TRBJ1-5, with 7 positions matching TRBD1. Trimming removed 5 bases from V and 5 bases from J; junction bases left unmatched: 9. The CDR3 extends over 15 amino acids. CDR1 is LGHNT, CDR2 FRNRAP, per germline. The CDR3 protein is CASGTGEGADQPQHF. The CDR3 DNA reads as TGTGCTAGTGGTACGGGGGAGGGGGCCGATCAGCCCCAGCATTTT.

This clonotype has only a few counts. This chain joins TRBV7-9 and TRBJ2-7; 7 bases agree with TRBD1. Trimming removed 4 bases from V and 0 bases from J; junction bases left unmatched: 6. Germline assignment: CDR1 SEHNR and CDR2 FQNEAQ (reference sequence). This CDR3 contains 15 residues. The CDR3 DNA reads TGTGCCAGCAGCTCGGGACAGTTAGGCTCCTACGAGCAGTACTTC. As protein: CASSSGQLGSYEQYF. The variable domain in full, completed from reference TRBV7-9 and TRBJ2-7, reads DTGVSQNPRHKITKRGQNVTFRCDPISEHNRLYWYRQTLGQGPEFLTYFQNEAQLEKSRLLSDRFSAERPKGSFSTLEIQRTEQGDSAMYLCASSSGQLGSYEQYFGPGTRLTVT.

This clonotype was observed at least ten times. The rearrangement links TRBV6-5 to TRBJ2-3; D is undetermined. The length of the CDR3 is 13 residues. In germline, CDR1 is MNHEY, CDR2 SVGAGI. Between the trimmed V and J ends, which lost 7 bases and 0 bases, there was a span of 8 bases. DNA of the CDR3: TGTGCCAGCAATTTACTGAGCACAGATACGCAGTATTTT. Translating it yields CASNLLSTDTQYF.

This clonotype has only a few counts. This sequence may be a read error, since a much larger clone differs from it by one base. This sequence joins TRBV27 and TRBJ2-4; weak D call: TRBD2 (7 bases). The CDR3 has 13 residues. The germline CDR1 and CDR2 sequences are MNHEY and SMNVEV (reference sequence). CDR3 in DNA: TGTGCCAGCAGTGTGGAGGGGGGGAACATTAAGTACTTC. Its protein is CASSVEGGNIKYF.

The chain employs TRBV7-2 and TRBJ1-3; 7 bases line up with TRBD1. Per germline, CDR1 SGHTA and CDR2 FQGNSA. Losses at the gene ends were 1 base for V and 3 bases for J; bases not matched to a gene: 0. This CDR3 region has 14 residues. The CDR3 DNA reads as TGTGCCAGCAGCTTAGGACAGGGTGGAAACACCATATATTTT. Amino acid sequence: CASSLGQGGNTIYF.

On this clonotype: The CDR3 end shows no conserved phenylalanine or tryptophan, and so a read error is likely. CDR3 sequence reads: CASSPYLGLLASGANVLTV. The CDR3 nucleotides are TGCGCCAGCAGCCCATACTTGGGGCTCCTGGCCTCTGGGGCCAACGTCCTGACTGTC. The chain has TRBV4-1 and TRBJ2-6; D perhaps matches TRBD1 (5 bases). Trimming took 4 bases from V and 0 from J, leaving 19 bases between them. Germline V lookup: CDR1 MGHRA, CDR2 YSYEKL. The CDR3 has 19 amino acids.

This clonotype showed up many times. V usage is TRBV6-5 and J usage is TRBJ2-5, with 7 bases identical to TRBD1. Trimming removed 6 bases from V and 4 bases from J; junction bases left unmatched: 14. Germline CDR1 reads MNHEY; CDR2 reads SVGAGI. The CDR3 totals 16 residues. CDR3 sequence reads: CASSRNRAGGIETQYF. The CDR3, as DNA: TGTGCCAGCAGCAGAAACAGGGCAGGGGGTATAGAGACCCAGTACTTC.

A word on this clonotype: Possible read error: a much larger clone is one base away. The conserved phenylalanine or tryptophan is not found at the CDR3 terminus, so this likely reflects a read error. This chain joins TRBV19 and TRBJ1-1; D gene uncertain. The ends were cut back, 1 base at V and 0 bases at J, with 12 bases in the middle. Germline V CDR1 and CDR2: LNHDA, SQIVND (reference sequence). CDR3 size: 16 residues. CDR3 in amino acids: CASSIVGVTMNTEAFL. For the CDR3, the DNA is TGTGCCAGTAGTATAGTCGGGGTTACGATGAACACTGAAGCTTTCTTG.

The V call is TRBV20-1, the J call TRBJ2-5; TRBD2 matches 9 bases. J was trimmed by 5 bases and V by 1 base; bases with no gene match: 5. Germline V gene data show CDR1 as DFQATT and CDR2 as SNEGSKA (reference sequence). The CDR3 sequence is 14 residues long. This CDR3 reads CSARGASGTETQYF. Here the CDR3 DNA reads TGCAGTGCTAGAGGGGCTAGCGGGACGGAGACCCAGTACTTC.

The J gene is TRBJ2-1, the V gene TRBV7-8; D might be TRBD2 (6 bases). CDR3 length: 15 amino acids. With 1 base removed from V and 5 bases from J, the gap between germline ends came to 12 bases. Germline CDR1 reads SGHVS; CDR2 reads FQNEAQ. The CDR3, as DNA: TGTGCCAGCAGCTTAGAAGGACTAAAGGACAATGAGCAGTTCTTC. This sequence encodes CASSLEGLKDNEQFF.

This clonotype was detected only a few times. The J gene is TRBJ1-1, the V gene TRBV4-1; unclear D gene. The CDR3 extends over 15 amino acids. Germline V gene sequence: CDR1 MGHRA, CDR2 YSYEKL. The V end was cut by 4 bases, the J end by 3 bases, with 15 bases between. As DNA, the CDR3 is TGCGCCAGCAGCCGGATCCCTTTACTGGACACTGAAGCTTTCTTT. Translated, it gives CASSRIPLLDTEAFF.

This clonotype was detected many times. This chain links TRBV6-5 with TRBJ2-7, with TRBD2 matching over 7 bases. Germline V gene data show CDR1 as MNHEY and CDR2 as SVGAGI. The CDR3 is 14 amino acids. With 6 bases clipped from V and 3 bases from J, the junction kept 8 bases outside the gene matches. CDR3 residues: CASRGRDGNYEQYF. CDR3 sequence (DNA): TGTGCCAGCAGGGGGAGGGACGGAAACTACGAGCAGTACTTC.

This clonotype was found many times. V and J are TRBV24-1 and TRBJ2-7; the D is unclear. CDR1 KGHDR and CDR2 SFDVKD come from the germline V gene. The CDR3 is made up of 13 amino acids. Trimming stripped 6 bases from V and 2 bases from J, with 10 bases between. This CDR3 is CATSSRNTYEQYF. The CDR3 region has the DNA TGTGCCACCAGTTCCCGGAACACCTACGAGCAGTACTTC.

CDR3 bases: TGTGCCAGCAGTTCAAGCGGGAGAGGGCCCGGGGAGCTGTTTTTT. This gives the protein CASSSSGRGPGELFF. The chain combines TRBV7-9 with TRBJ2-2, with 8 bases lining up with TRBD2. The CDR3 runs 15 residues. Germline V lookup: CDR1 SEHNR, CDR2 FQNEAQ (reference sequence). V lost 6 bases to trimming and J lost 6 bases; unmatched junction nucleotides: 9. Full variable domain (outside the CDR3, taken from reference TRBV7-9 and TRBJ2-2): DTGVSQNPRHKITKRGQNVTFRCDPISEHNRLYWYRQTLGQGPEFLTYFQNEAQLEKSRLLSDRFSAERPKGSFSTLEIQRTEQGDSAMYLCASSSSGRGPGELFFGEGSRLTVL.

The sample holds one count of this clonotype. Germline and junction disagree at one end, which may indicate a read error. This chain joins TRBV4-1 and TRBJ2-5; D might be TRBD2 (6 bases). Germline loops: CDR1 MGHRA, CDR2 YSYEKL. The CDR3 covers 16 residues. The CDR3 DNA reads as TGCTCCAGCAGCCCAACTCCAGCGGGTCTCCAAGAGACCCAGTATTTC. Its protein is CSSSPTPAGLQETQYF.

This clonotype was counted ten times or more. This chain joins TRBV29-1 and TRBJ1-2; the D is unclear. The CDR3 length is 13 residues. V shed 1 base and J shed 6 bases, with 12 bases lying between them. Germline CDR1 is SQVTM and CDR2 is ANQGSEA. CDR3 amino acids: CSVEAGTFDGYTF. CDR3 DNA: TGCAGCGTTGAAGCTGGCACCTTCGATGGCTACACCTTC.